These 18 T cell receptor beta chains came from one sample sequenced in a study of CD8 T cells in ankylosing spondylitis. Whole-study findings and limits: What appeared characteristic of ankylosing spondylitis blood was a TCR beta motif of 7 or 8 highly homologous variants.

TCRdb re-called the 5' RACE reads with MiXCR, one entry per CDR3 protein. The sample consists of around 540,000 distinct CDR3 sequences, 12% of them appearing once. Antigens for these TCRs are unknown. The specimen sequenced was blood, either unsorted or a sorted T cell fraction (not recorded which). All receptors come from a male donor with ankylosing spondylitis.

The chain is built from TRBV5-8 and TRBJ1-5, with D perhaps matching TRBD1 (6 bases). Trimming took off 4 bases at V and 1 base at J, with 15 bases between the two ends. Germline lookup yields CDR1 SGHTS and CDR2 YDEGEE. The CDR3 runs to 16 residues. CDR3 protein: CASSPETGLSNQPQHF. The DNA for the CDR3 is TGTGCCAGCAGCCCGGAGACAGGATTAAGCAATCAGCCCCAGCATTTT.

This clonotype was detected many times. The chain recombines TRBV5-1 with TRBJ2-1, with TRBD2 identical over 8 bases. J lost 2 bases, V lost 0 bases, and 4 bases had no gene match. CDR1 and CDR2 (germline): SGHRS, YFSETQ. This CDR3 spans 16 amino acids. The CDR3 coding sequence is TGCGCCAGCAGCTTGGTTACTAGCGGCACCTACAATGAGCAGTTCTTC. Its translation is CASSLVTSGTYNEQFF.

V and J are TRBV4-1 and TRBJ2-3, with a tentative D call TRBD2 (5 bases). The germline V and J ends were trimmed by 1 base and 4 bases, with 18 bases remaining between them. Per germline, CDR1 MGHRA and CDR2 YSYEKL. The CDR3 extends over 17 amino acids. The CDR3 coding sequence is TGCGCCAGCAGCCAAGTTTTTAGTAGCGATCCTGCAGATACGCAGTATTTT. Translation gives CASSQVFSSDPADTQYF.

This clonotype was recorded a few times. The chain recombines TRBV5-6 with TRBJ2-3; 8 nucleotides align to TRBD2. Germline CDR1 reads SGHDT; CDR2 reads YYEEEE. Trimming cost V 3 bases and J 0 bases; bases outside gene matches: 6. There are 16 residues in the CDR3. The CDR3 coding sequence is TGTGCCAGCAGCTCCGGCGGGACTAGAAGCACAGATACGCAGTATTTT. Protein product: CASSSGGTRSTDTQYF.

The genes are TRBV18 and TRBJ2-1; 12 bases fit TRBD2. V lost 6 bases and J lost 7; bases outside the gene matches: 4. This CDR3 is built from 14 residues. Germline V gives CDR1 KGHSH, CDR2 LQKENI. The CDR3 region has the DNA TGTGCCAGCTCTACGACTAGCGGGAGAAATGAGCAGTTCTTC. Its protein product is CASSTTSGRNEQFF.

This clonotype has a handful of counts. This chain joins TRBV3-1 and TRBJ1-3, with D hard to call. The CDR3 has 15 amino acids. V was shortened by 0 bases and J by 1 base, with 7 bases between the two germline ends. CDR1 is LGHDT and CDR2 is YNNKEL in the germline V gene (reference sequence). CDR3 in amino acids: CASSQDWGSGNTIYF. The CDR3 nucleotides read TGTGCCAGCAGCCAAGACTGGGGTTCTGGAAACACCATATATTTT.

The chain couples TRBV6-2 or TRBV6-3 to TRBJ2-1; 9 nucleotides line up with TRBD2. CDR1 is MNHEY, CDR2 SVGEGT, per germline. CDR3 length: 15 amino acids. V gave up 5 bases and J gave up 6 bases; unmatched junction bases: 8. CDR3 sequence reads: CASSILAGMGNEQFF. The CDR3 region has the DNA TGTGCCAGCAGTATTCTAGCGGGAATGGGCAATGAGCAGTTCTTC.

This clonotype was seen more than once but under ten times. The chain is built from TRBV20-1 and TRBJ1-5, with a possible D match to TRBD1 (5 bases). V was pared by 6 bases and J by 4 bases, with 19 bases between. CDR3 length: 15 amino acids. Germline V lookup: CDR1 DFQATT, CDR2 SNEGSKA (reference sequence). The DNA of the CDR3 is TGCAGTGCCCAACCCCCCGGGACTGATAATCAGCCCCAGCATTTT. It yields the protein CSAQPPGTDNQPQHF.

In this sample, this clonotype turned up a few times. The gene calls are TRBV2 and TRBJ2-1; D gene ambiguous. The CDR3 has 12 residues. The germline CDR1 and CDR2 sequences are SNHLY and FYNNEI. Trimming removed 7 bases from V and 5 bases from J, with 9 bases in between. DNA for the CDR3: TGTGCCAGCACCGCTAATAACAATGAGCAGTTCTTC. Its protein is CASTANNNEQFF.

This clonotype was picked up many times. The genes are TRBV5-1 and TRBJ2-5, with a tentative D call TRBD2 (5 bases). Trimming removed 9 bases at V and 5 bases at J, with 17 bases between. Germline CDR1 SGHRS, CDR2 YFSETQ. The CDR3 spans 13 residues. CDR3 in amino acids: CATKGVPSETQYF. For the CDR3, the DNA is TGCGCCACCAAGGGAGTCCCCTCCGAGACCCAGTACTTC.

This chain joins TRBV6-5 and TRBJ1-6, with D possibly TRBD1 on 5 matching bases. The CDR3 extends over 15 amino acids. Trimming cost V 6 bases and J 7 bases, with 16 bases left between them. Germline assignment: CDR1 MNHEY and CDR2 SVGAGI. CDR3 in DNA: TGTGCCAGCAGCCTACTAGAGGGGATAAATTCACCCCTCCACTTT. The encoded protein is CASSLLEGINSPLHF.

J is TRBJ2-2 and V is TRBV30; 10 nucleotides align to TRBD2. The length of the CDR3 is 13 residues. Losses at the gene ends were 2 bases for V and 9 bases for J; bases not matched to a gene: 3. Per germline, CDR1 GTSNPN and CDR2 SVGIG (reference sequence). The CDR3 is CAWSLAGARELFF. As DNA, the CDR3 is TGTGCCTGGAGTCTAGCGGGAGCTAGGGAGCTGTTTTTT. Together with reference TRBV30 and TRBJ2-2, the CDR3 gives the full variable domain: SQTIHQWPATLVQPVGSPLSLECTVEGTSNPNLYWYRQAAGRGLQLLFYSVGIGQISSEVPQNLSASRPQDRQFILSSKKLLLSDSGFYLCAWSLAGARELFFGEGSRLTVL.

The chain combines TRBV3-1 with TRBJ2-1, with D possibly being TRBD1 (6 bases). Germline values: CDR1 LGHDT, CDR2 YNNKEL (reference sequence). This CDR3 is built from 17 residues. The V and J ends lost 0 bases and 2 bases respectively, with 14 bases between them. The DNA for the CDR3 is TGTGCCAGCAGCCAAGATCTAGCAGGGGCTACCTACAATGAGCAGTTCTTC. It codes for CASSQDLAGATYNEQFF.

This clonotype was counted a few times. The chain joins TRBV2 to TRBJ2-2; the match to TRBD2 covers 7 bases. The CDR3 covers 15 residues. V lost 8 bases to trimming and J lost 7 bases; unmatched junction nucleotides: 13. CDR1 is SNHLY and CDR2 is FYNNEI in the germline V gene. CDR3 coding DNA: TGTGCCAGCCGGGGTTTACGGGAGGCCAGCGGGGAGCTGTTTTTT. Residues: CASRGLREASGELFF.

In its sample, this clonotype was seen a few times. The rearrangement links TRBV20-1 to TRBJ2-7; TRBD2 might be the D (5 bases). In germline, CDR1 is DFQATT, CDR2 SNEGSKA (reference sequence). The CDR3 spans 11 residues. V was pared by 5 bases and J by 3 bases, with 8 bases between. This chain's CDR3 is CSAPGIYEQYF. DNA of the CDR3: TGCAGTGCTCCGGGGATCTACGAGCAGTACTTC.

This clonotype was recorded a few times. The genes are TRBV27 and TRBJ2-2; 8 bases are shared with TRBD2. V gave up 4 bases and J gave up 8 bases; unmatched junction bases: 9. CDR3 length equals 15 residues. The germline V gene encodes CDR1 MNHEY and CDR2 SMNVEV (reference sequence). CDR3: CASSSPGLGGGELFF. DNA for the CDR3: TGTGCCAGCAGTTCTCCGGGACTAGGTGGAGGGGAGCTGTTTTTT.

The genes are TRBV21-1 and TRBJ2-7. TRBV21-1 is labeled a pseudogene. This CDR3 spans 13 amino acids. The DNA for the CDR3 is TGTGCCAGCAGCAAAGATGTTCTGGACGAGCAGTACGTC. Translating it yields CASSKDVLDEQYV.

This clonotype came up many times. The J gene is TRBJ1-2, the V gene TRBV7-2; D unresolved. Germline V lookup: CDR1 SGHTA, CDR2 FQGNSA. CDR3 length: 13 amino acids. Trimming stripped 5 bases from V and 4 bases from J, with 11 bases between. The CDR3 nucleotides read TGTGCCAGCAGCATAGGATCCAGCTATGGCTACACCTTC. Translated, it gives CASSIGSSYGYTF.